These 30 T cell receptor beta chains share one sample of origin, sequenced in a study of blood T cell repertoires in COVID-19. Libraries were prepared by immunoSEQ multiplex PCR; TCRdb keeps only in-frame clonotypes and omits some of them. The data show just under 350,000 clones, 87% seen once. The sequenced sample consisted of peripheral blood. The source is a woman in her 50s with COVID-19, enrolled during active disease.

The chain has TRBV6-2 or TRBV6-3 and TRBJ2-7; 13 bases are shared with TRBD2. The CDR3 extends over 18 amino acids. With V trimmed by 5 bases and J by 5 bases, 15 bases remained unmatched. The V gene's germline CDR1 is MNHEY and CDR2 SVGEGT. The CDR3 is CASSPDGLAGESYNEQYF. The DNA of the CDR3 is TGTGCCAGCAGTCCCGATGGACTAGCGGGGGAAAGCTATAACGAGCAGTACTTC.

The chain uses TRBV18 and TRBJ2-6; D is possibly TRBD1 (6 bases). The CDR3 length is 18 residues. CDR1 is KGHSH, CDR2 LQKENI, per germline. Trimming removed 3 bases at V and 0 bases at J, with 15 bases between. CDR3 in amino acids: CASSPSTGSGSGANVLTF. CDR3 sequence (DNA): TGTGCCAGCTCACCCTCTACAGGGTCAGGCTCTGGGGCCAACGTCCTGACTTTC.

The chain joins TRBV7-8 to TRBJ1-5; D is unclear. Germline V gene sequence: CDR1 SGHVS, CDR2 FQNEAQ. This CDR3 has 13 residues. Trimming shortened V by 2 bases and J by 7 bases, and 9 bases separated the two germline ends. CDR3: CASSLPGDQPQHF. CDR3 DNA sequence: TGTGCCAGCAGCTTACCGGGTGACCAGCCCCAGCATTTT.

This sequence joins TRBV7-9 and TRBJ2-3; 11 bases align to TRBD2. This CDR3 comprises 17 residues. Germline V gene sequence: CDR1 SEHNR, CDR2 FQNEAQ (reference sequence). Germline trimming cut 3 bases from V and 1 base from J; bases unmatched to any gene: 6. The CDR3 DNA reads TGTGCCAGCAGCTTGCGGCTAGCGGGAGGCCGCACAGATACGCAGTATTTT. It is translated as CASSLRLAGGRTDTQYF. The full variable domain, rest sourced from reference TRBV7-9 and TRBJ2-3, is DTGVSQNPRHKITKRGQNVTFRCDPISEHNRLYWYRQTLGQGPEFLTYFQNEAQLEKSRLLSDRFSAERPKGSFSTLEIQRTEQGDSAMYLCASSLRLAGGRTDTQYFGPGTRLTVL.

J is TRBJ2-1 and V is TRBV29-1, with TRBD2 identical over 10 bases. This CDR3 comprises 16 residues. CDR1 and CDR2 (germline): SQVTM, ANQGSEA. With 7 bases clipped from V and 0 bases from J, the junction kept 9 bases outside the gene matches. This CDR3 is CSARLAGGNSYNEQFF. DNA for the CDR3: TGCAGCGCAAGACTAGCGGGTGGGAACTCCTACAATGAGCAGTTCTTC.

This clone showed up just a few times. V and J are TRBV11-3 and TRBJ2-7, with D possibly TRBD1 on 6 matching bases. The V end was cut by 4 bases, the J end by 1 base, with 14 bases between. The CDR3 runs 15 residues. Germline CDR1 SGHNT, CDR2 YENEEA. Written as DNA, the CDR3 is TGTGCCAGCAGCTCCTTCGGACAGACGTCCTACGAGCAGTACTTC. It codes for CASSSFGQTSYEQYF.

This chain uses TRBV15 with TRBJ1-2; TRBD1 aligns across 7 bases. Germline values: CDR1 LNHNV, CDR2 YYDKDF (reference sequence). CDR3 size: 13 residues. V shed 3 bases and J 4 bases; nucleotides not matched to a gene: 2. CDR3 residues: CATSRTGLYGYTF. CDR3 coding DNA: TGTGCCACCAGCAGGACAGGGCTCTATGGCTACACCTTC.

The V gene is TRBV5-4, the J gene TRBJ2-2; D may be TRBD1 (6 bases). V was clipped by 5 bases and J by 1 base, with 15 bases between them. The germline CDR1 and CDR2 sequences are SGHNT and YYREEE (reference sequence). CDR3 length equals 16 residues. The CDR3 region is CASSPNTGRNTGELFF. The CDR3, as DNA: TGTGCCAGCAGTCCCAATACAGGGAGGAACACCGGGGAGCTGTTTTTT.

The rearrangement uses TRBV2 and TRBJ1-1; maybe TRBD1 (6 bases). Germline CDR1 and CDR2: SNHLY and FYNNEI. The CDR3 consists of 11 residues. V was clipped by 6 bases and J by 8 bases, with 10 bases between them. The CDR3, as DNA: TGTGCCAGCAGAGATCAGGGGGAAGCTTTCTTT. Translated: CASRDQGEAFF.

The chain recombines TRBV5-4 with TRBJ2-1; the match to TRBD2 covers 8 bases. CDR3 length: 15 amino acids. V shed 6 bases and J 10 bases; nucleotides not matched to a gene: 15. The V gene's germline CDR1 is SGHNT and CDR2 YYREEE (reference sequence). CDR3 in amino acids: CASKYSGGKRGEQFF. CDR3 coding DNA: TGTGCCAGCAAGTACAGCGGGGGCAAAAGAGGGGAGCAGTTCTTC.

The CDR3 region is CASSLYGASGSYEQYF. The CDR3 nucleotides are TGTGCCAGCAGTTTATACGGGGCTAGCGGGAGCTACGAGCAGTACTTC. V gene TRBV27 combines with J gene TRBJ2-7; 10 bases align to TRBD2. V was pared by 1 base and J by 3 bases, with 6 bases of the junction left unmatched. CDR1 and CDR2 from the germline V gene are MNHEY and SMNVEV (reference sequence). The CDR3 has 16 amino acids.

The gene calls are TRBV7-3 and TRBJ2-2; maybe TRBD2 (5 bases). The CDR3 loop spans 14 amino acids. The V and J ends lost 5 bases and 6 bases respectively, with 13 bases between them. CDR1 and CDR2 from the germline V gene are SGHTA and FQGTGA. The CDR3 is CASSPPLASGELFF. The CDR3 nucleotides are TGTGCCAGCAGCCCGCCTCTAGCTTCCGGGGAGCTGTTTTTT.

This clone has just a few counts. The CDR3 sequence is CATSRRLVRTGGTNEKLFF. In nucleotides, the CDR3 is TGTGCCACCAGCAGACGTCTCGTCCGAACAGGGGGAACTAATGAAAAACTGTTTTTT. The V call is TRBV15, the J call TRBJ1-4; 8 bases map to TRBD1. This CDR3 has 19 residues. With V trimmed by 2 bases and J by 1 base, 12 bases remained unmatched. CDR1 and CDR2 (germline): LNHNV, YYDKDF (reference sequence).

The chain links TRBV3-1 (or the pseudogene TRBV3-2) to TRBJ2-1; 7 bases are a match to TRBD2. J gave up 9 bases and V 5 bases, and 4 bases lay outside the gene matches. The CDR3 sequence is 12 residues long. From germline, CDR1 is LGHDT and CDR2 YNNKEL (reference sequence). CDR3 DNA: TGTGCCAGCAGCACACTAGCGCGTGAGCAGTTCTTC. Amino acids: CASSTLAREQFF.

V and J are TRBV19 and TRBJ1-1; 7 bases agree with TRBD1. After removal of 5 bases from V and 4 bases from J, the junction contained 7 bases not matched to a gene. Germline lookup yields CDR1 LNHDA and CDR2 SQIVND (reference sequence). The CDR3 loop spans 14 amino acids. The CDR3 DNA reads TGTGCCAGTAGTGTTGACAGGGCGAGCACTGAAGCTTTCTTT. Translation gives CASSVDRASTEAFF.

This clone was observed once. This chain's CDR3 is CASSQDVGGNEQFF. CDR3 DNA: TGTGCCAGCAGCCAAGACGTGGGAGGCAATGAGCAGTTCTTC. This chain joins TRBV4-2 and TRBJ2-1; perhaps TRBD2 as D (6 bases). CDR3 length: 14 residues. The germline gives CDR1 LGHNA, CDR2 YNFKEQ. V lost 0 bases, J lost 6 bases, and 9 bases lay in between.

This chain links TRBV7-3 with TRBJ2-1; D ambiguous. From germline, CDR1 is SGHTA and CDR2 FQGTGA. This CDR3 spans 12 amino acids. The V gene lost 5 bases and the J gene lost 10 bases, with 12 bases spanning the gap. The CDR3 DNA reads as TGTGCCAGCAGCCCCCCTAGTGGGGAGCAGTTCTTC. Protein sequence: CASSPPSGEQFF.

The V call is TRBV28, the J call TRBJ2-3; D gene ambiguous. Trimming pared 1 base from V and 5 bases from J, leaving 4 bases between. The CDR3 has 12 amino acids. CDR1 and CDR2 from the germline V gene are MDHEN and SYDVKM. The CDR3 sequence: CASSLSGDTQYF. The CDR3 DNA reads TGTGCCAGCAGTTTATCAGGAGATACGCAGTATTTT. Filled out from reference TRBV28 and TRBJ2-3, the complete variable domain reads DVKVTQSSRYLVKRTGEKVFLECVQDMDHENMFWYRQDPGLGLRLIYFSYDVKMKEKGDIPEGYSVSREKKERFSLILESASTNQTSMYLCASSLSGDTQYFGPGTRLTVL.

The chain has TRBV4-1 and TRBJ2-7; TRBD2 matches 13 bases. Per the germline V gene, CDR1 is MGHRA and CDR2 is YSYEKL. V trimming: 6 bases; J trimming: 2 bases; junction bases outside the gene matches: 7. The CDR3 contains 16 residues. The DNA of the CDR3 is TGCGCCAGCAGTCGTCACGGGACTAGCGGGACCTACGAGCAGTACTTC. Protein product: CASSRHGTSGTYEQYF.

This chain links TRBV15 with TRBJ2-1, with 9 positions matching TRBD1. The CDR3 sequence is 16 residues long. V shed 0 bases and J 6 bases; nucleotides not matched to a gene: 6. Germline V gene data show CDR1 as LNHNV and CDR2 as YYDKDF (reference sequence). CDR3 nucleotide sequence: TGTGCCACCAGCAGAGATCCACAGGGGGCTGGCAATGAGCAGTTCTTC. It translates to CATSRDPQGAGNEQFF.

The V call is TRBV5-1, the J call TRBJ2-1, with D hard to call. CDR1 and CDR2 from the germline V gene are SGHRS and YFSETQ. This CDR3 spans 12 amino acids. V was cut by 4 bases and J by 4 bases, with 6 bases left in between. The CDR3 is CASSHNYNEQFF. DNA of the CDR3: TGCGCCAGCAGCCACAATTACAATGAGCAGTTCTTC.

The gene calls are TRBV19 and TRBJ2-7; 14 nucleotides match TRBD2. The CDR3 has 14 amino acids. Germline trimming cut 4 bases from V and 5 bases from J; bases unmatched to any gene: 1. Germline-derived CDR1 and CDR2 are LNHDA and SQIVND (reference sequence). The CDR3 DNA reads TGTGCCAGTAGTACGACTAGCGGGAGGGACGAGCAGTACTTC. Translation: CASSTTSGRDEQYF. Full variable domain (remainder filled in from reference TRBV19 and TRBJ2-7): DGGITQSPKYLFRKEGQNVTLSCEQNLNHDAMYWYRQDPGQGLRLIYYSQIVNDFQKGDIAEGYSVSREKKESFPLTVTSAQKNPTAFYLCASSTTSGRDEQYFGPGTRLTVT.

V is TRBV2 and J is TRBJ2-3; no definite D call. The CDR3 consists of 14 residues. CDR1 is SNHLY, CDR2 FYNNEI, per germline. V lost 4 bases and J 1 base, leaving 9 bases between the germline ends. The CDR3 region is CASSGLVRTDTQYF. The CDR3 coding sequence is TGTGCCAGCAGTGGTCTAGTCCGCACAGATACGCAGTATTTT.

The chain is built from TRBV10-3 and TRBJ1-2; D possibly corresponds to TRBD1 (5 bases). The germline gives CDR1 ENHRY, CDR2 SYGVKD. The CDR3 length is 17 residues. Trimming took 10 bases from V and 4 from J, leaving 28 bases between them. CDR3 coding DNA: TGTGCCACCACTGAACTACCGAGTATGGGGGGAAGCTATGGCTACACCTTC. Protein: CATTELPSMGGSYGYTF.

V gene TRBV6-2 or TRBV6-3 combines with J gene TRBJ2-7, with D perhaps matching TRBD1 (5 bases). The CDR3 is 14 amino acids. Trimming shortened V by 0 bases and J by 3 bases, and 9 bases separated the two germline ends. Germline values: CDR1 MNHEY, CDR2 SVGEGT. The CDR3 DNA reads TGTGCCAGCAGTTACTCGTGGCAGGGCTACGAGCAGTACTTC. This translates into CASSYSWQGYEQYF.

The V and J genes are TRBV7-9 and TRBJ2-7; TRBD2 aligns across 8 bases. Germline V gene data show CDR1 as SEHNR and CDR2 as FQNEAQ (reference sequence). The CDR3 totals 17 residues. With 0 bases clipped from V and 3 bases from J, the junction kept 10 bases outside the gene matches. The CDR3 loop reads CASSLAPKAGAIYEQYF. CDR3 DNA sequence: TGTGCCAGCAGCTTAGCACCCAAAGCGGGAGCTATCTACGAGCAGTACTTC.

V and J are TRBV19 and TRBJ1-1, with TRBD1 matching 9 bases. The germline gives CDR1 LNHDA, CDR2 SQIVND (reference sequence). V was pared by 5 bases and J by 0 bases, with 4 bases of the junction left unmatched. This CDR3 has 15 amino acids. The CDR3 is CASSPGQGLNTEAFF. CDR3 coding DNA: TGTGCCAGTAGTCCGGGACAGGGCCTGAACACTGAAGCTTTCTTT.

The CDR3 reads CASSPSGDHFFLAKNIQYF. As DNA, the CDR3 is TGTGCCAGCAGCCCATCAGGGGACCATTTTTTTCTAGCCAAAAACATTCAGTACTTC. The chain has TRBV6-2 or TRBV6-3 and TRBJ2-4, with D maybe TRBD1 (6 bases). Germline V gene sequence: CDR1 MNHEY, CDR2 SVGEGT. The CDR3 sequence is 19 residues long. V was pared by 6 bases and J by 0 bases, with 24 bases between.

This chain joins TRBV25-1 and TRBJ2-7, with 9 bases identical to TRBD1. Germline V CDR1 and CDR2: MGHDK, SYGVNS. Trimming took 4 bases from V and 1 from J; bases not matched to a gene: 8. This CDR3 spans 16 amino acids. The CDR3 region is CASSGAPGTGSYEQYF. The CDR3 DNA follows: TGTGCCAGCAGTGGTGCGCCCGGGACAGGGTCCTACGAGCAGTACTTC.

The chain links TRBV11-3 to TRBJ1-1; no reliable D call. The CDR3 loop spans 13 amino acids. Trimming removed 5 bases at V and 6 bases at J, with 13 bases between. CDR1 and CDR2 from the germline V gene are SGHNT and YENEEA. The DNA for the CDR3 is TGTGCCAGCAGCACCAGAACAGTTCCTGAAGCTTTCTTT. Its translation is CASSTRTVPEAFF.